The clone carrying this TCR beta chain was seen a single time. This specimen comes from a study of blood T cell repertoires in COVID-19. Recruits, aged 18 to 89 years, lived in around 24 US areas. Cohorts were based on clinical histories the participants reported. Symptom resolution, clearance, or two negative PCRs marked the recovered donors of Cohort 3. The CDR3 is 14 amino acids. Trimming at V came to 3 bases and at J to 7 bases, leaving 5 bases not matched to a gene. Germline values: CDR1 MNHNS, CDR2 SASEGT. Here immunoSEQ multiplex PCR was the method, and the copy in TCRdb shows in-frame clones only, minus some. The sample contains roughly 300,000 clones, 65% to 90% of which appear only once.

The sequence was collected from a young woman who had recovered from COVID-19. The genes are TRBV6-1 and TRBJ1-5; 8 positions match TRBD1. The sample taken for sequencing was PBMCs or T cells enriched from blood (not recorded which). CDR3 in amino acids: CASSEDREAQPQHF. In DNA, the CDR3 is TGTGCCAGCAGTGAGGACAGGGAGGCACAGCCCCAGCATTTT.